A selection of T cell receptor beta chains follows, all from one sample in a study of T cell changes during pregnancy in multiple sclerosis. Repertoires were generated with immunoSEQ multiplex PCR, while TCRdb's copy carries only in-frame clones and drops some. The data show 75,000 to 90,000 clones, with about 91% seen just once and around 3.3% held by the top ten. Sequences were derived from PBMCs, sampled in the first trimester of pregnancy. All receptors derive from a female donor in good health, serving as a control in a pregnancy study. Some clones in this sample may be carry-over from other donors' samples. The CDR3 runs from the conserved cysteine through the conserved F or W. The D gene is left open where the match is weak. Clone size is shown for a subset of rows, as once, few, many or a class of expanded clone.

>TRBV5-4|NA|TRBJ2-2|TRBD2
CASSLTSGAGELFF
TGTGCCAGCTCCCTGACTAGCGGGGCCGGGGAGCTGTTTTTT
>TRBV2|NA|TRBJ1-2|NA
CASSAVGGSTGYTF
TGTGCCAGCAGTGCCGTTGGGGGCTCAACTGGCTACACCTTC
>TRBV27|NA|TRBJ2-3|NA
CASSLSLVADTQYF
TGTGCCAGCAGTTTATCGTTGGTAGCAGATACGCAGTATTTT
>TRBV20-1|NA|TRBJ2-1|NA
CSATQGGFF
TGCAGTGCTACCCAGGGGGGGTTCTTC
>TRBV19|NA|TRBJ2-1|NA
CASSTRGRYNEQFF
TGTGCCAGTAGTACGCGGGGACGGTACAATGAGCAGTTCTTC
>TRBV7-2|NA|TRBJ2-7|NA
CASSLALRDRNEQYF
TGTGCCAGCAGCTTAGCCCTACGAGACAGAAACGAGCAGTACTTC
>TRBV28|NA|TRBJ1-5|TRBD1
CASLRAGGINNQPQHF
TGTGCCAGCCTTAGGGCAGGGGGCATTAACAATCAGCCCCAGCATTTT
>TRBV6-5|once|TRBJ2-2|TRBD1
CASSSGTGGPGELFF
TGTGCCAGCAGTTCCGGGACAGGGGGCCCCGGGGAGCTGTTTTTT
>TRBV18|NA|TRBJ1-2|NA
CASSLGTYGYTF
TGTGCCAGCTCACTCGGGACTTATGGCTACACCTTC
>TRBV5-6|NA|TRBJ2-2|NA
CASSLSRGAGELFF
TGTGCCAGCAGCTTGTCTAGAGGCGCCGGGGAGCTGTTTTTT
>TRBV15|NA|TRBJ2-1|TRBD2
CATSEPGLAGGRKQFF
TGTGCCACCAGCGAACCGGGACTAGCGGGGGGGCGCAAGCAGTTCTTC
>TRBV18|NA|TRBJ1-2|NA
CASSPESNYGYTF
TGTGCCAGCTCACCGGAGAGTAACTATGGCTACACCTTC
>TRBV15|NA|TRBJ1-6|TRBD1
CATTGTDNSPLHF
TGTGCCACGACCGGGACAGATAATTCACCCCTCCACTTT
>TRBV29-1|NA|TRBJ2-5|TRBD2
CSVGLAGGQETQYF
TGCAGCGTTGGTCTAGCGGGGGGCCAAGAGACCCAGTACTTC
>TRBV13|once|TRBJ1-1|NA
CASSSLRGTEAFF
TGTGCCAGCAGCTCTCTTCGAGGCACTGAAGCTTTCTTT
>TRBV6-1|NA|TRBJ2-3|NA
CASSEATLHF
TGTGCCAGCAGTGAGGCCACCTTGCATTTT
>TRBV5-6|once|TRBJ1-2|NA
CASSWERGLNTF
TGTGCCAGCAGCTGGGAGAGGGGGTTGAACACCTTC
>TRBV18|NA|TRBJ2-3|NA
CASSEVGGSTDTQYF
TGTGCCAGCTCAGAAGTGGGGGGAAGCACAGATACGCAGTATTTT
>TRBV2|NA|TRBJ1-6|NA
CASSEVANSPLHF
TGTGCCAGCAGTGAAGTAGCGAATTCACCCCTCCACTTT
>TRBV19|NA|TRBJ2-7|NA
CASSPGIEQYF
TGTGCCAGTAGTCCGGGGATCGAGCAGTACTTC
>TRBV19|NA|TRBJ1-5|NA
CASSIMGRGASVQPQHF
TGTGCCAGTAGTATAATGGGGAGGGGCGCGTCAGTTCAGCCCCAGCATTTT
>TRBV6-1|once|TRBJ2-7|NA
CASSEGFGRAHEQYF
TGTGCCAGCAGTGAAGGTTTTGGCAGGGCCCACGAGCAGTACTTC
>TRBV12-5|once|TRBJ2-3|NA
CASGLASGVGTDTQYF
TGTGCTAGTGGTTTGGCGTCAGGGGTGGGAACAGATACGCAGTATTTT
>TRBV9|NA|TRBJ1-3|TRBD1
CASNRGNIGNTIYF
TGTGCCAGCAACAGGGGTAACATTGGAAACACCATATATTTT
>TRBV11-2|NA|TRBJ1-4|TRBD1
CASSLETGVESEKLFF
TGTGCCAGCAGCTTAGAAACAGGGGTAGAAAGTGAAAAACTGTTTTTT
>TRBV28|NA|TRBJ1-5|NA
CASSFQSSNQPQHF
TGTGCCAGCAGTTTTCAGTCTAGCAATCAGCCCCAGCATTTT
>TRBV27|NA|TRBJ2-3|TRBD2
CASSSMGGGNTDTQYF
TGTGCCAGCAGCTCTATGGGGGGAGGGAACACAGATACGCAGTATTTT
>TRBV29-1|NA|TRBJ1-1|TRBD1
CSVETGDYAEAFF
TGCAGCGTTGAAACAGGGGATTATGCTGAAGCTTTCTTT
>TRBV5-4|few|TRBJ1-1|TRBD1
CASSLGQGGTEAFF
TGTGCCAGCAGCTTGGGACAGGGGGGGACTGAAGCTTTCTTT
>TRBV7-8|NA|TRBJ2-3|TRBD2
CASSDTSGGANTQYF
TGTGCCAGCAGCGATACTAGCGGGGGGGCCAATACGCAGTATTTT
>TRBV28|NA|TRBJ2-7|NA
CASGPGEQYF
TGTGCCAGCGGACCGGGGGAGCAGTACTTC
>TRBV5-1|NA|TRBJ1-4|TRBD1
CASSPQGAGEKLFF
TGCGCCAGCAGCCCACAGGGGGCAGGTGAAAAACTGTTTTTT
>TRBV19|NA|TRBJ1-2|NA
CASSTRDTANYGYTF
TGTGCCAGTAGCACAAGGGACACTGCTAACTATGGCTACACCTTC
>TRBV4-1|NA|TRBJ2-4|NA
CASSQPRTKGNIQYF
TGCGCCAGCAGCCAACCCAGGACTAAGGGAAACATTCAGTACTTC
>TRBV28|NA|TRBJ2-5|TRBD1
CASSLRGQVKETQYF
TGTGCCAGCAGTTTAAGGGGACAGGTTAAAGAGACCCAGTACTTC
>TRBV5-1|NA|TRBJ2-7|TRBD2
CASSPPLAGGNYEQYF
TGCGCCAGCAGCCCCCCCCTAGCGGGGGGGAATTACGAGCAGTACTTC
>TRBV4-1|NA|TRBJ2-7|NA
CASRAAGTFTEQYF
TGCGCCAGCAGAGCGGCGGGGACTTTTACCGAGCAGTACTTC
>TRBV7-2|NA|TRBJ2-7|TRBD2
CASSFGGGGLEQYF
TGTGCCAGCAGCTTCGGCGGCGGGGGGCTCGAGCAGTACTTC
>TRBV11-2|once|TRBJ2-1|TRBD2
CASSLLGGRANEQFF
TGTGCCAGCAGCTTACTGGGAGGGAGGGCTAATGAGCAGTTCTTC
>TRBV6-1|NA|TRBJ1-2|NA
CASATTGYGYTF
TGTGCCAGCGCAACGACAGGCTATGGCTACACCTTC
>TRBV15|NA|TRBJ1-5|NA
CATSARTHQPQHF
TGTGCCACCAGCGCTCGGACTCATCAGCCCCAGCATTTT
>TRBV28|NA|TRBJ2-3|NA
CASSRNTQYF
TGTGCCAGCAGCCGTAATACGCAGTATTTT
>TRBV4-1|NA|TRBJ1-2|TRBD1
CASRKPGQDYGYTF
TGCGCCAGCAGGAAGCCGGGACAGGACTATGGCTACACCTTC
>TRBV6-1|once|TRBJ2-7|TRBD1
CASGDRVITTYEQYF
TGTGCCAGCGGAGACAGGGTGATAACGACCTACGAGCAGTACTTC
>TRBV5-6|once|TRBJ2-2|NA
CASSFWGGTGELFF
TGTGCCAGCAGCTTCTGGGGAGGAACCGGGGAGCTGTTTTTT
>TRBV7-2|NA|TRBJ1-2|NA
CASSSGSYGYTF
TGTGCCAGCAGCTCAGGGTCCTATGGCTACACCTTC
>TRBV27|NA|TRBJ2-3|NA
CASSLNLDTQYF
TGTGCCAGCAGTTTAAACTTGGATACGCAGTATTTT
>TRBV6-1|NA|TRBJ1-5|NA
CASSEALSFNQPQHF
TGTGCCAGCAGTGAAGCCCTAAGCTTCAATCAGCCCCAGCATTTT
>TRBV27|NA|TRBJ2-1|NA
CASSPWATREQFF
TGTGCCAGCAGTCCCTGGGCGACACGGGAGCAGTTCTTC
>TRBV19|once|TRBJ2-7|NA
CASSMAVFSYEQYF
TGTGCCAGTAGTATGGCGGTATTTTCCTACGAGCAGTACTTC
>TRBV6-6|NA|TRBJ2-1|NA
CASSLGAENEQFF
TGTGCCAGCAGCCTTGGGGCGGAGAATGAGCAGTTCTTC
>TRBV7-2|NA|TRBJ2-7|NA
CASSLMGGRYEQYF
TGTGCCAGCAGCCTGATGGGGGGGCGGTACGAGCAGTACTTC
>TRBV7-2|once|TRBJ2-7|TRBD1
CASSLLGTGGGEQYF
TGTGCCAGCAGCTTACTCGGGACAGGGGGCGGCGAGCAGTACTTC
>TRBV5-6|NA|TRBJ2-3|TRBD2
CASSQSSGGSDTQYF
TGTGCCAGCAGCCAATCTAGCGGGGGGTCAGATACGCAGTATTTT
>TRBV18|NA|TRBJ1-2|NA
CASSPGRQRTNYGYTF
TGTGCCAGCTCACCGGGAAGACAGAGAACTAACTATGGCTACACCTTC
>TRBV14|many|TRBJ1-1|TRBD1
CASSLGTGLEAFF
TGTGCCAGCAGCCTTGGGACAGGGCTTGAAGCTTTCTTT
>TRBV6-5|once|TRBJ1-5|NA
CASSYSSENQPQHF
TGTGCCAGCAGTTACTCATCGGAGAATCAGCCCCAGCATTTT
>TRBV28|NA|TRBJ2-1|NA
CASLGLSSYNEQFF
TGTGCCTCTTTGGGCCTTAGCTCCTACAATGAGCAGTTCTTC
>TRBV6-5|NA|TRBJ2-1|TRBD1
CASSLDRVNEQFF
TGTGCCAGCAGTCTGGACAGGGTAAATGAGCAGTTCTTC